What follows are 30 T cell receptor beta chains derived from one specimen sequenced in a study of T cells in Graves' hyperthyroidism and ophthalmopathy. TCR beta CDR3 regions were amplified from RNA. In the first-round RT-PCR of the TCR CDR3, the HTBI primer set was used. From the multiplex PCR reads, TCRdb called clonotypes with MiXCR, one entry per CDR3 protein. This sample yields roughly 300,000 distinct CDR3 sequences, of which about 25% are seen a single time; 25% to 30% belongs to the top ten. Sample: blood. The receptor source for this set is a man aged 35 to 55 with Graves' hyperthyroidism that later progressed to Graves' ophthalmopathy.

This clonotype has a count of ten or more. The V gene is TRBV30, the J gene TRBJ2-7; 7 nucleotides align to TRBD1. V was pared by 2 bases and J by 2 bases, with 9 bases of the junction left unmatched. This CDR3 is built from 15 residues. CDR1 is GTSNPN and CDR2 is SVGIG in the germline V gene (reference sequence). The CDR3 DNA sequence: TGTGCCTGGAGTCCGAGGGGGCTTTCGGCCTACGAGCAGTACTTC. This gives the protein CAWSPRGLSAYEQYF.

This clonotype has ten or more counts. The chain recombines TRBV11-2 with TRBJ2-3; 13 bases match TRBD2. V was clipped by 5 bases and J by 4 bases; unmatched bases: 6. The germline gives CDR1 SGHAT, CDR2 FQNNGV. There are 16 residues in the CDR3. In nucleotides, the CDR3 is TGTGCCAGCAGCCCAGGGACTAGCGGGAACTCAGATACGCAGTATTTT. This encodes CASSPGTSGNSDTQYF.

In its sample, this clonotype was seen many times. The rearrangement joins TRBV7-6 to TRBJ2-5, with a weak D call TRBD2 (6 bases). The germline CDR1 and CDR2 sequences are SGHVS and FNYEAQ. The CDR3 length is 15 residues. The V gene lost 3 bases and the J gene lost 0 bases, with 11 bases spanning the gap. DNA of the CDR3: TGTGCCAGCAGCTTGGAGGGGACGCACCAAGAGACCCAGTACTTC. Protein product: CASSLEGTHQETQYF.

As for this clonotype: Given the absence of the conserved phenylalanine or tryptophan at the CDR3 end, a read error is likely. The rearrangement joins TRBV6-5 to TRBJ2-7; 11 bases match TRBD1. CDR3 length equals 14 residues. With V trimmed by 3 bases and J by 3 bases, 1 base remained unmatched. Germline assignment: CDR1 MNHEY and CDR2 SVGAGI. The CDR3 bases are TGTGCCAGCAGTTATGGGACAGGGGGCTACGAGCAGTACTCC. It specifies CASSYGTGGYEQYS.

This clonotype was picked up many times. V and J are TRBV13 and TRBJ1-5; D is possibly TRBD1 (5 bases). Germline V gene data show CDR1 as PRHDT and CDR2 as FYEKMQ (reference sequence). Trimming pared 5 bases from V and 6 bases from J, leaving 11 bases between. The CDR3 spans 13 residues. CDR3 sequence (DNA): TGTGCCAGCAGCAGAGGAGGGGCTCAGCCCCAGCATTTT. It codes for CASSRGGAQPQHF.

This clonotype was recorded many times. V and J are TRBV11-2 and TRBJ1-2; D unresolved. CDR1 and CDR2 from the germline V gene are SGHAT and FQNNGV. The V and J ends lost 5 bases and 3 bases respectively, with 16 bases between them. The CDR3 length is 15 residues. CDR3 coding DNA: TGTGCCAGCAGCCAAGAAGGGTCAACCTACTATGGCTACACCTTC. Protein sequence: CASSQEGSTYYGYTF.

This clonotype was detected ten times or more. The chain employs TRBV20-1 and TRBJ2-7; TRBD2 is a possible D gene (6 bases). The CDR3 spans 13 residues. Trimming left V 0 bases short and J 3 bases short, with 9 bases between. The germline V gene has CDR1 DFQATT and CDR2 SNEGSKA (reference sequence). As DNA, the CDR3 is TGCAGTGCTAGAGAGGACGGGAGCTACGAGCAGTACTTC. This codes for CSAREDGSYEQYF.

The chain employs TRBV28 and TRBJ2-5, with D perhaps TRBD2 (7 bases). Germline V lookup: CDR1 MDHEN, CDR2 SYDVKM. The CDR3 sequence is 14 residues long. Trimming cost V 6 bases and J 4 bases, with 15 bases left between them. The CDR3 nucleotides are TGTGCCAGCAGCCCCTTAGGGGGGGCAGAGACCCAGTACTTC. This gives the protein CASSPLGGAETQYF.

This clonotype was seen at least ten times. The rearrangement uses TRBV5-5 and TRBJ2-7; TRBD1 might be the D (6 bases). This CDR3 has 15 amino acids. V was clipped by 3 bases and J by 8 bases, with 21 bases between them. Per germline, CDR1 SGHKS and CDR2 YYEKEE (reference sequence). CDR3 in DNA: TGTGCCAGCAGCTCGCCCCTCAGACAGGACTTAAAGCAGTACTTC. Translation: CASSSPLRQDLKQYF.

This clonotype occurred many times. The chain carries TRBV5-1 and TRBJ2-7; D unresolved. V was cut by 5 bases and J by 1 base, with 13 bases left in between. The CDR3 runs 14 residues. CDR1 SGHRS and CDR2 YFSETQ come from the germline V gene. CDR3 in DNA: TGCGCCAGCAGTCTTAATAGTCGTTCCTACGAGCAGTACTTC. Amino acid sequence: CASSLNSRSYEQYF.

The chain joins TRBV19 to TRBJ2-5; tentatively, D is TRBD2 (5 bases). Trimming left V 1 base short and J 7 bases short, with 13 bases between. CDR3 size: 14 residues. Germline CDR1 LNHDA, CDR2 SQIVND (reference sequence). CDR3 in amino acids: CASSIGPSSVTQYF. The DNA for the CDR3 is TGTGCCAGTAGTATAGGTCCTAGCTCCGTGACCCAGTACTTC.

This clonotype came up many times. The CDR3 nucleotides are TGCGCCAGCAGCTTGGCCGACAGGAGACAAGAGACCCAGTACTTC. Translating gives CASSLADRRQETQYF. The chain joins TRBV5-1 to TRBJ2-5, with a tentative D call TRBD1 (6 bases). CDR3 length equals 15 residues. Germline V gene lookup returns CDR1 SGHRS and CDR2 YFSETQ. The V gene lost 0 bases and the J gene lost 2 bases, with 11 bases spanning the gap.

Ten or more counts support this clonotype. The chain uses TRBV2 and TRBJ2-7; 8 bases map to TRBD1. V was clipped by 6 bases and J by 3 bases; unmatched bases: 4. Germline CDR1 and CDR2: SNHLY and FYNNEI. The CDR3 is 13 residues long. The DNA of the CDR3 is TGTGCCAGCAGAGCAGGGGGCGGCTACGAGCAGTACTTC. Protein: CASRAGGGYEQYF.

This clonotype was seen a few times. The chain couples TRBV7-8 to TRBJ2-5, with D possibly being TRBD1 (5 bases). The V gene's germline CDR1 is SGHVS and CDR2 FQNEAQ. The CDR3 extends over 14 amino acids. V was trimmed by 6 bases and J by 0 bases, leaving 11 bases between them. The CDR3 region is CASRLTGNQETQYF. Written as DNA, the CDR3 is TGTGCCAGCAGACTAACAGGCAACCAAGAGACCCAGTACTTC.

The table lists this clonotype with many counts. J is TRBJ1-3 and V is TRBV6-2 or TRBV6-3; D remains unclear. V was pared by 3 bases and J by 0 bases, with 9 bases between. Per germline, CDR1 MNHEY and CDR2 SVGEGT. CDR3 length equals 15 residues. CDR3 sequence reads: CASSYRPSSGNTIYF. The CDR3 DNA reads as TGTGCCAGCAGTTATCGTCCATCCTCTGGAAACACCATATATTTT.

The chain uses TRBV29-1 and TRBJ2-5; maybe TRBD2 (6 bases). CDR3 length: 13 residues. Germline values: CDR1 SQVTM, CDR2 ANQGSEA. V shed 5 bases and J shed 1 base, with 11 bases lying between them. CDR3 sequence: CSVTGLTQETQYF. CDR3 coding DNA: TGCAGCGTTACGGGACTGACCCAAGAGACCCAGTACTTC.

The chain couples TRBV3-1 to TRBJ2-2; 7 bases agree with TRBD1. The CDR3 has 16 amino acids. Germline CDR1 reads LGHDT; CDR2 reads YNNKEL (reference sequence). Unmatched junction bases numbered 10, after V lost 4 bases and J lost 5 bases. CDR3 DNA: TGTGCCAGCAGCCCCACAGGGGCATTGAATACCGGGGAGCTGTTTTTT. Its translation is CASSPTGALNTGELFF.

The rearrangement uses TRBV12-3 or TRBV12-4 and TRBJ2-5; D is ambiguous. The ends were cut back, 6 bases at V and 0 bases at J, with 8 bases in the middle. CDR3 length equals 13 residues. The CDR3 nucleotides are TGTGCCAGCAGCCCCGACAACCAAGAGACCCAGTACTTC. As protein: CASSPDNQETQYF.

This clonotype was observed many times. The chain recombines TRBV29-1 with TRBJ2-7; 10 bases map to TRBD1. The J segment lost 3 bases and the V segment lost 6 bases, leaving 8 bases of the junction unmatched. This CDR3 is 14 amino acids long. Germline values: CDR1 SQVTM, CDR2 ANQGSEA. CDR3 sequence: CSVGRDRGRYEQYF. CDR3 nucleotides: TGCAGCGTGGGGAGGGACAGGGGACGCTACGAGCAGTACTTC.

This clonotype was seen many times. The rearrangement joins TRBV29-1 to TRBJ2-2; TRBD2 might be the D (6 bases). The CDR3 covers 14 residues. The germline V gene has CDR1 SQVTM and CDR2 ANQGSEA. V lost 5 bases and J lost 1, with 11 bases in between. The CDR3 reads CSVLGLLNTGELFF. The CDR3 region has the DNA TGCAGCGTTTTGGGACTTTTGAACACCGGGGAGCTGTTTTTT.

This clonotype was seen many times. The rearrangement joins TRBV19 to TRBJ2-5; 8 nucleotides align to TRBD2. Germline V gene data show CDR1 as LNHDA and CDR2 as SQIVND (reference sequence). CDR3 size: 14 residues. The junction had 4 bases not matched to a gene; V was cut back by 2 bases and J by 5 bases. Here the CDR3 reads CASSINGRAETQYF. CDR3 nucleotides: TGTGCCAGTAGTATAAACGGGAGGGCCGAGACCCAGTACTTC.

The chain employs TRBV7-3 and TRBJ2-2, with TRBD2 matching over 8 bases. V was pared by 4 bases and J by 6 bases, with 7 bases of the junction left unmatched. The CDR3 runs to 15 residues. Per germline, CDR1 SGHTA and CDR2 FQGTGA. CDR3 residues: CASSSGTRLPGELFF. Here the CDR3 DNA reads TGTGCCAGCAGCTCCGGGACTAGGCTTCCCGGGGAGCTGTTTTTT.

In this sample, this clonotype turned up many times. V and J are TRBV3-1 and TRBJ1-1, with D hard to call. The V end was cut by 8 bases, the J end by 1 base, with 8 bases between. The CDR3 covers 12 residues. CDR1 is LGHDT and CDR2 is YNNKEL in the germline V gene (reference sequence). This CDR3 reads CASRAGNTEAFF. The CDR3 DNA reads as TGTGCCAGCCGGGCCGGGAACACTGAAGCTTTCTTT.

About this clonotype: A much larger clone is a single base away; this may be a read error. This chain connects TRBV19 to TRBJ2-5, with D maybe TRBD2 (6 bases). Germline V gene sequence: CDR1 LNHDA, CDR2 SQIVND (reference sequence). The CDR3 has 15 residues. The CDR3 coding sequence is TGTGCCAGTAGTATAGGAGGGACTGGCCAAGAGACCCAGCACTTC. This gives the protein CASSIGGTGQETQHF.

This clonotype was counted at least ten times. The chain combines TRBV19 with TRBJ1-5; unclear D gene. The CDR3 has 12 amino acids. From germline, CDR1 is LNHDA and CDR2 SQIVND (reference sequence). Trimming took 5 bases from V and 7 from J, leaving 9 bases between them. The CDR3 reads CASSLFRQPQHF. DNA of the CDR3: TGTGCCAGTAGTCTTTTTCGGCAGCCCCAGCATTTT.

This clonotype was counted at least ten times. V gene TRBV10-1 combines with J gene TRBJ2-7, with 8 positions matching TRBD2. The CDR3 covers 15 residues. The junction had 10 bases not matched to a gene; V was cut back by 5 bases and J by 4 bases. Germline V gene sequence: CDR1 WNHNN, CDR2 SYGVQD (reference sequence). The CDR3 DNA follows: TGCGCCAGCAGTCCAGGAGGGACTAGGATTTACGAGCAGTACTTC. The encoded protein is CASSPGGTRIYEQYF.

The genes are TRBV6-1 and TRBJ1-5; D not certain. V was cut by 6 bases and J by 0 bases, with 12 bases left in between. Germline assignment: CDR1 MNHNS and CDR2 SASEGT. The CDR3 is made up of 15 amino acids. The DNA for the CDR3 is TGTGCCAGCAGGTCCGCGGCGGGTAGCAATCAGCCCCAGCATTTT. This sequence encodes CASRSAAGSNQPQHF.

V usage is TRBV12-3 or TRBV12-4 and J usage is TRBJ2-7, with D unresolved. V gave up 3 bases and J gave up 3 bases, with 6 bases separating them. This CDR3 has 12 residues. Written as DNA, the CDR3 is TGTGCCAGCAGTTTGATGGGCTACGAGCAGTACTTC. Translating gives CASSLMGYEQYF.

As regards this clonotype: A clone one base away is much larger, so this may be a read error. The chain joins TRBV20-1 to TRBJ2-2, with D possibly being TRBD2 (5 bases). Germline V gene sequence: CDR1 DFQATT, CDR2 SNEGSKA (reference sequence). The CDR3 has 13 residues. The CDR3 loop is CSVDSTNTGELLF. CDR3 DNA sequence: TGCAGTGTTGACTCCACGAACACCGGGGAGCTGCTTTTT.

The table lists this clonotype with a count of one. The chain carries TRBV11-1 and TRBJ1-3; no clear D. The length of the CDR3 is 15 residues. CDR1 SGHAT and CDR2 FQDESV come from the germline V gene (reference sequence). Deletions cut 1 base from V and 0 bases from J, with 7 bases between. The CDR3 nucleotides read TGTGCCAGCAGCTTAGGACGGAGCTCTGGAAACACCATATATTTT. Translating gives CASSLGRSSGNTIYF.